Listed here are 22 T cell receptor beta chains from one sample, sequenced in a study of T cells after yellow fever vaccination. TCRdb analysed the 5' RACE reads with MiXCR anew, one entry per CDR3 protein. This repertoire shows about 630,000 distinct CDR3 sequences, approximately 13% found once; its top ten account for about 15%. The sequencing used PBMCs, collected on the day of the yellow fever booster vaccination. These receptors originate from a man aged 25-45 years who received the YFV17D yellow fever vaccine.

This chain connects TRBV11-2 to TRBJ2-7, with 8 bases lining up with TRBD1. Germline V CDR1 and CDR2: SGHAT, FQNNGV. This CDR3 has 12 residues. V dropped 8 bases and J dropped 6; count of bases not matched to a gene: 6. The CDR3 here is CASRTGLLEQYF. The CDR3 DNA is TGTGCCAGCCGGACAGGGCTTCTCGAGCAGTACTTC.

V gene TRBV18 combines with J gene TRBJ2-5, with 8 positions matching TRBD2. The trim removed 4 bases at V and 10 bases at J, leaving 5 bases unmatched. The CDR3 contains 12 residues. Germline V lookup: CDR1 KGHSH, CDR2 LQKENI. CDR3 protein: CASSQSREDQYF. Here the CDR3 DNA reads TGTGCCAGCTCACAATCGCGGGAGGACCAGTACTTC.

This chain joins TRBV4-3 and TRBJ1-4; D is unresolved. V lost 0 bases to trimming and J lost 4 bases, with 15 bases between them. Germline V gives CDR1 LGHNA, CDR2 YSLEER. This CDR3 region has 17 residues. The CDR3 DNA reads as TGCGCCAGCAGCCAAGATCCTACGGAGGGCCTTAATGAAAAACTGTTTTTT. Translated: CASSQDPTEGLNEKLFF.

The chain is built from TRBV5-1 and TRBJ2-7; D perhaps matches TRBD1 (6 bases). CDR3 length: 14 amino acids. The V and J ends lost 4 bases and 5 bases respectively, with 16 bases between them. Per the germline V gene, CDR1 is SGHRS and CDR2 is YFSETQ. The CDR3 reads CASSQQGLIDEQYF. DNA of the CDR3: TGCGCCAGCAGCCAGCAGGGGTTGATCGACGAGCAGTACTTC.

The chain has TRBV29-1 and TRBJ2-2; D gene unclear. CDR3 size: 12 residues. V lost 0 bases and J 7 bases, leaving 6 bases between the germline ends. Looked up from germline, CDR1 is SQVTM and CDR2 is ANQGSEA. CDR3 region: CSVEDPGGELFF. As DNA, the CDR3 is TGCAGCGTTGAAGATCCGGGCGGGGAGCTGTTTTTT.

This clonotype was recorded many times. The gene calls are TRBV7-2 and TRBJ2-2; D may be TRBD1 (6 bases). Germline V gives CDR1 SGHTA, CDR2 FQGNSA. Trimming removed 1 base at V and 6 bases at J, with 12 bases between. The CDR3 is 15 amino acids. CDR3 DNA: TGTGCCAGCAGCTTAGGAACAGGGCGGTCCGGGGAGCTGTTTTTT. Translation: CASSLGTGRSGELFF.

Worth noting for this clonotype: Germline is not matched at one junction end, which may reflect a read error. V is TRBV28 and J is TRBJ2-7; perhaps TRBD2 as D (6 bases). This CDR3 spans 12 amino acids. Germline assignment: CDR1 MDHEN and CDR2 SYDVKM. The CDR3 loop is CASEAGNYEQNF. CDR3 sequence (DNA): TGTGCCAGCGAGGCGGGAAACTACGAGCAGAACTTC.

The chain carries TRBV5-1 and TRBJ2-7; 9 positions match TRBD1. CDR1 and CDR2 from the germline V gene are SGHRS and YFSETQ. The CDR3 length is 19 residues. Trimming took 4 bases from V and 2 from J; bases not matched to a gene: 19. CDR3 sequence: CASSAMTGGPITGPYEQYF. CDR3 DNA: TGCGCCAGCAGCGCCATGACAGGGGGTCCTATTACGGGGCCCTACGAGCAGTACTTC.

This clonotype was counted ten times or more. The rearrangement links TRBV5-1 to TRBJ2-1; TRBD2 aligns across 16 bases. Germline lookup yields CDR1 SGHRS and CDR2 YFSETQ. The CDR3 runs 21 residues. Germline trimming cut 0 bases from V and 4 bases from J; bases unmatched to any gene: 13. CDR3 loop: CASSLVMGTSGRAEFYNEQFF. The CDR3 DNA sequence: TGCGCCAGCAGCTTGGTCATGGGGACTAGCGGGAGGGCCGAATTTTACAATGAGCAGTTCTTC.

V and J are TRBV20-1 and TRBJ2-1; perhaps D is TRBD1 or TRBD2 (6 bases each). Trimming took off 6 bases at V and 2 bases at J, with 17 bases between the two ends. This CDR3 is 15 amino acids long. CDR1 DFQATT and CDR2 SNEGSKA come from the germline V gene (reference sequence). The CDR3 nucleotides read TGCAGTGCCCAATCTGGGGGGCGACCCTACAATGAGCAGTTCTTC. Encoded protein: CSAQSGGRPYNEQFF.

This clonotype was picked up a small number of times. This chain connects TRBV10-2 to TRBJ1-5, with D tentatively TRBD1 (5 bases). Trimming shortened V by 7 bases and J by 6 bases, and 13 bases separated the two germline ends. This CDR3 contains 13 residues. Germline CDR1 WSHSY, CDR2 SAAADI. CDR3 region: CASKGGVGQPQHF. The CDR3 DNA follows: TGCGCCAGCAAGGGAGGGGTGGGTCAGCCCCAGCATTTT.

This sequence joins TRBV12-3 or TRBV12-4 and TRBJ2-1, with 11 bases identical to TRBD2. V lost 7 bases and J lost 6; bases outside the gene matches: 5. This CDR3 has 14 residues. Here the CDR3 reads CASTLAGGLNEQFF. DNA for the CDR3: TGTGCCAGCACCCTAGCGGGAGGTCTCAATGAGCAGTTCTTC.

This clonotype has a handful of counts. This chain connects TRBV20-1 to TRBJ2-3; 12 bases agree with TRBD2. Trimming removed 3 bases from V and 1 base from J; junction bases left unmatched: 5. This CDR3 is built from 16 residues. In germline, CDR1 is DFQATT, CDR2 SNEGSKA (reference sequence). The CDR3 here is CSARVSSGRGTDTQYF. In DNA form, the CDR3 reads TGCAGTGCTAGGGTATCTAGCGGGAGGGGCACAGATACGCAGTATTTT.

The genes are TRBV11-2 and TRBJ2-5, with 10 nucleotides matching TRBD1. Trimming took 3 bases from V and 5 from J; bases not matched to a gene: 9. The CDR3 covers 16 residues. Germline loops: CDR1 SGHAT, CDR2 FQNNGV. Here the CDR3 reads CASSLARDRGRETQYF. The DNA for the CDR3 is TGTGCCAGCAGCTTGGCCCGGGACAGGGGCCGGGAGACCCAGTACTTC.

This clonotype was detected only a few times. V gene TRBV7-2 combines with J gene TRBJ2-1; 8 positions match TRBD2. This CDR3 is 14 amino acids long. CDR1 and CDR2 from the germline V gene are SGHTA and FQGNSA. The V gene end was trimmed by 3 bases and the J gene end by 4 bases; junction bases not matched to a gene: 2. The CDR3 DNA reads as TGTGCCAGCAGCTTGACTAGCGAATACAATGAGCAGTTCTTC. Residues: CASSLTSEYNEQFF.

This clonotype was observed at least ten times. The rearrangement uses TRBV5-1 and TRBJ1-1, with D maybe TRBD1 (6 bases). This CDR3 is 11 amino acids long. With 4 bases removed from V and 7 bases from J, the gap between germline ends came to 8 bases. Germline V CDR1 and CDR2: SGHRS, YFSETQ. The CDR3 bases are TGCGCCAGCAGCGCGGACAGTGAAGCTTTCTTT. As protein: CASSADSEAFF.

The gene calls are TRBV7-9 and TRBJ2-5; no firm D call. The V end lost 2 bases, the J end lost 5 bases, and 15 bases lay between the germline ends. This CDR3 is 15 amino acids long. Germline CDR1 reads SEHNR; CDR2 reads FQNEAQ (reference sequence). As DNA, the CDR3 is TGTGCCAGCAGCTTACCATCAGGCGGTGTGGAGACCCAGTACTTC. It codes for CASSLPSGGVETQYF.

This clonotype was detected only a few times. This chain links TRBV20-1 with TRBJ2-3; D gene uncertain. V lost 6 bases and J 0 bases, leaving 13 bases between the germline ends. The CDR3 spans 14 residues. The germline V gene has CDR1 DFQATT and CDR2 SNEGSKA (reference sequence). The CDR3 DNA reads TGCAGTGCCACCAAACTAATTAGCACAGATACGCAGTATTTT. This codes for CSATKLISTDTQYF.

This clonotype was counted only a few times. The chain joins TRBV19 to TRBJ2-3; 8 bases align to TRBD2. V trimming: 1 base; J trimming: 5 bases; junction bases outside the gene matches: 8. The germline V gene has CDR1 LNHDA and CDR2 SQIVND (reference sequence). The CDR3 is made up of 16 amino acids. The CDR3 spells CASSIATGTSGDTQYF. The CDR3 DNA sequence: TGTGCCAGTAGTATAGCCACCGGGACTAGTGGAGATACGCAGTATTTT. The whole variable domain, remainder taken from reference TRBV19 and TRBJ2-3, is DGGITQSPKYLFRKEGQNVTLSCEQNLNHDAMYWYRQDPGQGLRLIYYSQIVNDFQKGDIAEGYSVSREKKESFPLTVTSAQKNPTAFYLCASSIATGTSGDTQYFGPGTRLTVL.

This clonotype was found a few times. This chain links TRBV12-3 or TRBV12-4 with TRBJ2-1; D might be TRBD1 (6 bases). The CDR3 extends over 16 amino acids. Trimming stripped 6 bases from V and 1 base from J, with 16 bases between. CDR3 sequence (DNA): TGTGCCAGCAGCCAGACCGGGACAAATTCCTACAATGAGCAGTTCTTC. Translating gives CASSQTGTNSYNEQFF.

There are a few counts of this clonotype. The gene calls are TRBV2 and TRBJ1-4; TRBD1 is a possible D gene (6 bases). V lost 6 bases and J 10 bases, leaving 18 bases between the germline ends. This CDR3 contains 14 residues. Looked up from germline, CDR1 is SNHLY and CDR2 is FYNNEI. CDR3 DNA sequence: TGTGCCAGCAGCGTTACAGGGTCCCTCAGAAAACTGTTTTTT. It codes for CASSVTGSLRKLFF.

The rearrangement links TRBV6-1 to TRBJ1-6; D call uncertain. CDR1 and CDR2 from the germline V gene are MNHNS and SASEGT. V lost 4 bases, J lost 11 bases, and 18 bases lay in between. This CDR3 spans 15 amino acids. CDR3 nucleotide sequence: TGTGCCAGCAGTGCCCAATTCGTAGGGAGCGCACCCCTCCACTTT. Protein sequence: CASSAQFVGSAPLHF.